This TCR beta chain derives from a study of CD8+ T cells in alopecia areata. About the research overall: Administration of oral tofacitinib to treated patients was at 5 to 10 mg twice daily. By percentage of affected scalp area, the severity of treated patients was scored.

Sample treatment: oral pan-JAK inhibitor, 5-10 mg twice daily. Alopecia areata patients provided lesional scalp punch biopsies and peripheral blood, both collected for the study. RNA, once extracted, was reverse transcribed into cDNA for use as the sequencing template. The data were produced by immunoSEQ multiplex PCR, yet TCRdb's version contains in-frame clones alone and is incomplete. The sample holds 95,000 to 100,000 clones, 60% seen once. Trimming cost V 3 bases and J 4 bases; bases outside gene matches: 5. In germline, CDR1 is SGDLS, CDR2 YYNGEE. The CDR3 loop spans 15 amino acids. The gene calls are TRBV9 and TRBJ1-1, with 11 bases that match TRBD1. The clonotype comes from a human donor with alopecia areata. This material consisted of CD8+ T cells sorted from blood, taken at roughly week 55, from a patient treated with tofacitinib. CDR3 region: CASSAPGTGGTEAFF. As DNA, the CDR3 is TGTGCCAGCAGCGCCCCCGGGACAGGGGGCACTGAAGCTTTCTTT.